A selection of T cell receptor beta chains follows, all from one sample in a study of T cell repertoires in cytomegalovirus infection. TCRdb reprocessed the reads via MiXCR and lists one record per CDR3 protein. Of about 400,000 distinct CDR3 sequences listed, approximately 18% are singletons. Sequencing was done on a sample of PBMCs. These receptors all come from a human donor in good health (CMV status not recorded). Some clones in this sample may be carry-over from other donors' samples. Both conserved end residues are part of each CDR3. A D gene is named only where the DNA matches it firmly. Part of the rows lack a size; the others show once, few, many or a class for expanded clones.

TRBJ2-5 | TRBD1 | NA | TRBV27 | TGTGCCAGCAGTTCCTGGGACAGGGTTGGGGAGACCCAGTACTTC | CASSSWDRVGETQYF
TRBJ1-1 | TRBD1 | many | TRBV7-2 | TGTGCCAGCAGCTTACGGACAGGGAACACTGAAGCTTTCTTT | CASSLRTGNTEAFF
TRBJ2-1 | NA | few | TRBV5-4 | TGTGCCAGCAGCTTTGCAGTTACCCCTCTCAATGAGCAGTTCTTC | CASSFAVTPLNEQFF
TRBJ2-1 | NA | few | TRBV28 | TGTGCCAGCAGGGCTTATTACAATGAGCAGTTCTTC | CASRAYYNEQFF
TRBJ1-6 | NA | NA | TRBV3-1 | TGTGCCAGCAGCCAATCAGGGGTTGGGTCCCTCCACTTT | CASSQSGVGSLHF
TRBJ2-2 | TRBD1 | many | TRBV7-2 | TGTGCCAGCAGCCCGGACAGGGGTAGGGCCGGGGAGCTGTTTTTT | CASSPDRGRAGELFF
TRBJ2-2 | NA | once | TRBV20-1 | TGCAGCGTGCTATTGAACTTTATGTCCGGGGAGCTGTTTTTT | CSVLLNFMSGELFF
TRBJ2-7 | NA | NA | TRBV7-2 | TGTGCCAGCAGCTTTTACCGCGAGCAGTACTTC | CASSFYREQYF
TRBJ1-1 | NA | many | TRBV5-4 | TGTGCCAGCAGGGAGGGTATATCAACGAACACTGAAGCTTTCTTT | CASREGISTNTEAFF
TRBJ2-3 | NA | few | TRBV7-9 | TGTGCCAGCAGCTTAGTGGGACAAAGCACAGATACGCAGTATTTT | CASSLVGQSTDTQYF
TRBJ2-1 | TRBD1 | many | TRBV7-8 | TGTGCCAGCAGCTTCCGACCGGGAATGGGACAGCAACAAATTCGAAACAATGAGCAGTTCTTC | CASSFRPGMGQQQIRNNEQFF
TRBJ2-5 | NA | many | TRBV7-8 | TGTGCCAGCAGCTCCCGGGGGACATCCCAAGAGACCCAGTACTTC | CASSSRGTSQETQYF
TRBJ2-3 | TRBD2 | NA | TRBV20-1 | TGCAGTGTAGCCCGATGGGGGAGGGCAGATACGCAGTATTTT | CSVARWGRADTQYF
TRBJ2-1 | NA | many | TRBV25-1 | TGTGCCAGCAGTGAATACGGATGGGGGGGGGCCCTCAATGAGCAGTTCTTC | CASSEYGWGGALNEQFF
TRBJ2-1 | TRBD2 | NA | TRBV20-1 | TGCAGTGCCAGCGGGACTAGCGGGAGCTCCTACAATGAGCAGTTCTTC | CSASGTSGSSYNEQFF
TRBJ1-3 | NA | NA | TRBV12-3/TRBV12-4 | TGTGCCAGCATACACAGGCCCTCTGGAAACACCATATATTTT | CASIHRPSGNTIYF
TRBJ2-1 | TRBD2 | NA | TRBV10-3 | TGTGCCACCCGACTAGCGGGAGCGAGGGAATCCTACAATGAGCAGTTCTTC | CATRLAGARESYNEQFF
TRBJ2-3 | TRBD2 | NA | TRBV5-1 | TGCGCCAGCAGCTCAGGGACTAGCGGGCTCACAGATACGCAGTATTTT | CASSSGTSGLTDTQYF
TRBJ1-1 | NA | NA | TRBV7-8 | TGTGCCAGCAGCTTGCAGGGATCGGGAGCTTTCTTT | CASSLQGSGAFF
TRBJ2-1 | TRBD2 | few | TRBV2 | TGTGCCAGCAGTGACGCGGGAGGATCCCTCGAGCAGTTCTTC | CASSDAGGSLEQFF
TRBJ1-5 | NA | many | TRBV7-2 | TGTGCCAGCAGCTTCAGGCCAGAACAGCCCCAGCATTTT | CASSFRPEQPQHF
TRBJ2-1 | TRBD1 | few | TRBV14 | TGTGCCAGCAGCCAAGGGCTGACAGGGTACAATGAGCAGTTCTTC | CASSQGLTGYNEQFF
TRBJ2-2 | NA | NA | TRBV15 | TGTGCCACCAGCAGAGCGGAGGACACCGGGGAGCTGTTTTTT | CATSRAEDTGELFF
TRBJ2-1 | NA | NA | TRBV7-2 | TGTGCCAGCAGCTTAGGGGGGGTGAGCTCCTACAATGAGCAGTTCTTC | CASSLGGVSSYNEQFF
TRBJ2-1 | TRBD2 | NA | TRBV20-1 | TGCAGTGCTAGAGACCCGGGTAGCGGGGGCTCCTACAATGAGCAGTTCTTC | CSARDPGSGGSYNEQFF
TRBJ2-7 | TRBD1 | NA | TRBV2 | TGTGCCAGCATTACATCCGGGACAGGGTTCTCCTACGAGCAGTACTTC | CASITSGTGFSYEQYF
TRBJ2-7 | NA | many | TRBV7-9 | TGTGCCAGCAGCTTAGCGACGGGCCGAAACTCCTACGAGCAGTACTTC | CASSLATGRNSYEQYF